Each of the 25 T cell receptor beta chains below was sequenced from the same sample in a study of blood T cells in healthy people across ages. For the second PCR, which ran for about 6 to 11 cycles, a sample-barcoded 5' primer and a J-beta primer mix were used. TCRdb redid the calling of the 5' RACE reads with MiXCR, one entry per CDR3 protein. The sample contains more than 700,000 distinct CDR3 sequences, roughly 53% of which appear only once. Sample: blood. The receptors here all came from a man older than 75 in good health.

This clonotype was seen only a few times. The chain combines TRBV29-1 with TRBJ2-3; 9 nucleotides line up with TRBD1. The CDR3 is 12 amino acids. After removal of 7 bases from V and 6 bases from J, the junction contained 5 bases not matched to a gene. Germline-derived CDR1 and CDR2 are SQVTM and ANQGSEA. CDR3 region: CSAGTGLDTQYF. Here the CDR3 DNA reads TGCAGCGCGGGGACAGGGCTCGATACGCAGTATTTT.

The chain carries TRBV29-1 and TRBJ2-7; 15 bases align to TRBD2. The CDR3 is 17 amino acids. Per the germline V gene, CDR1 is SQVTM and CDR2 is ANQGSEA. V shed 5 bases and J 0 bases; nucleotides not matched to a gene: 8. This CDR3 is CSVSSGTSGRYSYEQYF. The CDR3 DNA reads TGCAGCGTTTCCTCCGGGACTAGCGGGAGGTACTCCTACGAGCAGTACTTC.

The chain employs TRBV7-9 and TRBJ2-7; possibly TRBD2 for D (6 bases). V was cut by 5 bases and J by 3 bases, with 17 bases left in between. The CDR3 loop spans 15 amino acids. The germline gives CDR1 SEHNR, CDR2 FQNEAQ (reference sequence). The CDR3 loop reads CASSARDWGDYEQYF. The DNA for the CDR3 is TGTGCCAGCAGCGCTCGGGACTGGGGGGACTACGAGCAGTACTTC.

J is TRBJ1-1 and V is TRBV14; 7 nucleotides match TRBD1. The CDR3 loop spans 15 amino acids. CDR1 is SGHDN, CDR2 FVKESK, per germline. V gave up 2 bases and J gave up 1 base; unmatched junction bases: 4. The CDR3 protein is CASSQRTGGNTEAFF. The CDR3 DNA reads TGTGCCAGCAGCCAAAGGACAGGTGGGAACACTGAAGCTTTCTTT.

This clonotype occurred once. The V gene is TRBV9, the J gene TRBJ2-1, with no clear D. Germline V gene sequence: CDR1 SGDLS, CDR2 YYNGEE. V dropped 0 bases and J dropped 0 bases, with 10 bases sitting between them. The CDR3 is 16 residues long. The CDR3, as DNA: TGTGCCAGCAGCGTAGAAGCGATCCGCTCCTACAATGAGCAGTTCTTC. It translates to CASSVEAIRSYNEQFF.

The V call is TRBV20-1, the J call TRBJ1-6; no firm D call. The V and J ends lost 4 bases and 7 bases respectively, with 8 bases between them. The CDR3 is 12 amino acids. Germline CDR1 is DFQATT and CDR2 is SNEGSKA (reference sequence). The CDR3 nucleotides are TGCAGTGCTACTTATGGCAATTCACCCCTCCACTTT. It yields the protein CSATYGNSPLHF.

The table lists this clonotype with a few counts. J is TRBJ2-4 and V is TRBV6-2 or TRBV6-3; D gene unclear. The V gene lost 6 bases and the J gene lost 0 bases, with 18 bases spanning the gap. Germline values: CDR1 MNHEY, CDR2 SVGEGT. The CDR3 consists of 17 residues. This CDR3 reads CASRTLLAPRAKNIQYF. CDR3 DNA: TGTGCCAGCAGAACTCTCCTTGCCCCGCGAGCCAAAAACATTCAGTACTTC.

This clonotype was detected many times. The chain combines TRBV20-1 with TRBJ2-1; 12 positions match TRBD2. V was clipped by 0 bases and J by 9 bases; unmatched bases: 9. The germline V gene has CDR1 DFQATT and CDR2 SNEGSKA (reference sequence). This CDR3 is built from 16 residues. CDR3 nucleotides: TGCAGTGCTAGAGATCAGGCGGCTAGCGGGAGGGCTGAGCAGTTCTTC. This translates into CSARDQAASGRAEQFF.

This chain uses TRBV9 with TRBJ2-7; either TRBD1 or TRBD2 may fit D (5 bases each). Germline assignment: CDR1 SGDLS and CDR2 YYNGEE. This CDR3 has 15 amino acids. Trimming left V 4 bases short and J 7 bases short, with 21 bases between. Here the CDR3 DNA reads TGTGCCAGCAGCCAGGGTCCTACGAGACCGGGGGAGCAGTACTTC. Its translation is CASSQGPTRPGEQYF.

This clonotype was counted between two and nine times. The chain couples TRBV12-3 or TRBV12-4 to TRBJ2-1; D is unclear. Trimming pared 6 bases from V and 11 bases from J, leaving 17 bases between. The CDR3 consists of 13 residues. CDR3 amino acids: CASSQATGRQQFF. DNA of the CDR3: TGTGCCAGCAGCCAAGCGACTGGGCGTCAGCAGTTCTTC.

This chain links TRBV5-1 with TRBJ2-5, with 7 positions matching TRBD2. CDR3 length: 15 amino acids. V lost 4 bases and J lost 4; bases outside the gene matches: 10. Germline values: CDR1 SGHRS, CDR2 YFSETQ. As DNA, the CDR3 is TGCGCCAGCAGCCGAATGGGAGGGCCAGTAGAGACCCAGTACTTC. Its translation is CASSRMGGPVETQYF.

A few counts support this clonotype. V usage is TRBV7-2 and J usage is TRBJ2-4; a weak D match, TRBD2 (5 bases). Germline V gives CDR1 SGHTA, CDR2 FQGNSA. CDR3 size: 18 residues. The V end lost 5 bases, the J end lost 1 base, and 21 bases lay between the germline ends. The DNA of the CDR3 is TGTGCCAGCAGCCCGAACTGGGGAGCGGCCAACGCCAAAAACATTCAGTACTTC. Its translation: CASSPNWGAANAKNIQYF.

The chain combines TRBV2 with TRBJ1-2, with D possibly TRBD1 on 5 matching bases. V was cut by 3 bases and J by 3 bases, with 11 bases left in between. Looked up from germline, CDR1 is SNHLY and CDR2 is FYNNEI. This CDR3 is built from 14 residues. CDR3 nucleotide sequence: TGTGCCAGCAGTGATGGGGCGACACACTATGGCTACACCTTC. Its protein is CASSDGATHYGYTF.

As DNA, the CDR3 is TGCGCCAGCAGCTTGGCCCAGTCTAGCGGAACCGGGGAGCTGTTTTTT. Translated, it gives CASSLAQSSGTGELFF. V gene TRBV5-1 combines with J gene TRBJ2-2, with 7 bases matching TRBD2. The CDR3 is made up of 16 amino acids. Germline-derived CDR1 and CDR2 are SGHRS and YFSETQ. Losses at the gene ends were 0 bases for V and 5 bases for J; bases not matched to a gene: 7.

This clonotype was seen only once. The V and J genes are TRBV28 and TRBJ2-5; 7 nucleotides match TRBD2. Trimming at V came to 0 bases and at J to 4 bases, leaving 8 bases not matched to a gene. Germline loops: CDR1 MDHEN, CDR2 SYDVKM. The CDR3 totals 16 residues. For the CDR3, the DNA is TGTGCCAGCAGTTTATGGGGGGAGGGCCTAATAGAGACCCAGTACTTC. This codes for CASSLWGEGLIETQYF. The full variable domain, with the rest looked up from reference TRBV28 and TRBJ2-5, is DVKVTQSSRYLVKRTGEKVFLECVQDMDHENMFWYRQDPGLGLRLIYFSYDVKMKEKGDIPEGYSVSREKKERFSLILESASTNQTSMYLCASSLWGEGLIETQYFGPGTRLLVL.

The V gene is TRBV7-2, the J gene TRBJ2-5; 7 bases match TRBD2. From germline, CDR1 is SGHTA and CDR2 FQGNSA. CDR3 length: 16 residues. V gave up 5 bases and J gave up 11 bases; unmatched junction bases: 20. The CDR3 DNA is TGTGCCAGCAGCACCCGGACTAGGCCTATGTACAATGAGCAGTACTTC. It is translated as CASSTRTRPMYNEQYF.

CDR3 sequence (DNA): TGTGCCAGCAGCGTAGGATCGACTCCCTACGAGCAGTACTTC. Protein product: CASSVGSTPYEQYF. The V gene is TRBV9, the J gene TRBJ2-4; D remains unclear. The J call is uncertain, as TRBJ2-7 better fits the DNA end. This CDR3 has 14 residues. Germline assignment: CDR1 SGDLS and CDR2 YYNGEE.

This clonotype was picked up one time. V usage is TRBV5-1 and J usage is TRBJ2-1; maybe TRBD2 (5 bases). The J call is uncertain, as TRBJ2-7 better fits the DNA end. Germline loops: CDR1 SGHRS, CDR2 YFSETQ. The CDR3 extends over 13 amino acids. The CDR3: CASSFSAYNEQYF. DNA of the CDR3: TGCGCCAGCAGCTTTAGCGCCTACAATGAGCAGTACTTC.

V and J are TRBV3-1 and TRBJ1-1; D unclear. Trimming took 5 bases from V and 5 from J, leaving 15 bases between them. The germline gives CDR1 LGHDT, CDR2 YNNKEL (reference sequence). The CDR3 spans 14 residues. CDR3 nucleotide sequence: TGTGCCAGCAGCGATCCCCCCTCGGGGACTGAAGCTTTCTTT. This gives the protein CASSDPPSGTEAFF. Variable domain in full (rest from reference TRBV3-1 and TRBJ1-1): DTAVSQTPKYLVTQMGNDKSIKCEQNLGHDTMYWYKQDSKKFLKIMFSYNNKELIINETVPNRFSPKSPDKAHLNLHINSLELGDSAVYFCASSDPPSGTEAFFGQGTRLTVV.

The chain recombines TRBV15 with TRBJ2-3; D may be TRBD1 or TRBD2 (5 bases each). Trimming left V 4 bases short and J 0 bases short, with 23 bases between. The CDR3 contains 19 residues. Looked up from germline, CDR1 is LNHNV and CDR2 is YYDKDF (reference sequence). CDR3 sequence: CATSKPRPGRSPSTDTQYF. Here the CDR3 DNA reads TGTGCCACCAGCAAACCTCGTCCGGGGCGATCACCTAGCACAGATACGCAGTATTTT.

This clonotype was seen at least ten times. The J gene is TRBJ2-7, the V gene TRBV7-2; TRBD1 is a possible D gene (6 bases). CDR1 and CDR2 from the germline V gene are SGHTA and FQGNSA. CDR3 length equals 13 residues. V was pared by 9 bases and J by 1 base, with 13 bases between. For the CDR3, the DNA is TGTGCCAGTCTGGGCAGGGGATCCTACGAGCAGTACTTC. Protein product: CASLGRGSYEQYF.

The rearrangement joins TRBV7-2 to TRBJ1-1; the D is unclear. Germline V gene lookup returns CDR1 SGHTA and CDR2 FQGNSA. V lost 4 bases and J 0 bases, leaving 6 bases between the germline ends. The CDR3 consists of 13 residues. CDR3 loop: CASSCPVNTEAFF. For the CDR3, the DNA is TGTGCCAGCAGCTGTCCAGTGAACACTGAAGCTTTCTTT.

This clonotype has more than one count but fewer than ten. The V call is TRBV15, the J call TRBJ2-1; perhaps TRBD1 as D (5 bases). The CDR3 sequence is 14 residues long. The germline gives CDR1 LNHNV, CDR2 YYDKDF (reference sequence). V lost 0 bases to trimming and J lost 9 bases, with 12 bases between them. CDR3 DNA: TGTGCCACCAGCAGAGATCCGACAGTGGGTGAGCAGTTCTTC. This sequence encodes CATSRDPTVGEQFF.

With regard to this clonotype: The junction departs from the called germline gene at one end, perhaps through a read error. The rearrangement links TRBV4-1 to TRBJ1-6, with 8 bases matching TRBD1. Germline CDR1 and CDR2: MGHRA and YSYEKL. The CDR3 has 15 amino acids. The CDR3 region is CASSQDRGLDSPLHF. CDR3 coding DNA: TGCGCCAGCAGTCAAGACAGGGGATTAGATTCACCCCTCCACTTT.

The chain has TRBV20-1 and TRBJ2-7; the match to TRBD2 covers 11 bases. V was clipped by 3 bases and J by 3 bases; unmatched bases: 4. Germline assignment: CDR1 DFQATT and CDR2 SNEGSKA (reference sequence). The CDR3 is 14 residues long. CDR3 nucleotide sequence: TGCAGTGCTAGGGATAGCGGGAGGGTCTACGAGCAGTACTTC. As protein: CSARDSGRVYEQYF.